This TCR beta chain appears in the sequencing data of a study of cytomegalovirus exposure and HLA in healthy donors (dated by TCRdb to the late 2010s). As for the study more broadly: In an earlier analysis of approximately 500 of the donors, about 270 Gb of sequence data and 90 million to 120 million unique TCR beta sequences from roughly 180 million T cells were reported. Because of strong linkage in the cohort, roughly five DR-DQ haplotypes were treated as single units for association and clustering. The genetic ancestry cluster associated with self-reported Caucasian donors included about four fifths of the 398 genotyped donors. All discovery cohort repertoires had been generated using a single sequencing platform. A later analysis re-examined previously published TCR beta repertoires from about 670 donors and added high-resolution HLA genotyping to investigate patterns of TCR occurrence. The number of typed donors differed by locus: about 620-640 for A, B, C, DRB1 and DQB1; 500 to 550 for DQA1; about 600 for DPA1; and around 470 for DPB1. Along with the approximately 700-subject first cohort, a separate validation cohort of more than 90 different subjects was used. A later genetic analysis used genome-wide SNP genotypes for about 65% of the roughly 700 donors, treating that subset as a discovery cohort. Among some 400 genotyped donors of the cohort, an average of around 250,000 unique TCR beta nucleotide sequences was sequenced per donor, of which 15% to 20% were non-productive. Class I and class II HLA loci were covered by the typing at four-digit resolution. The study combined high-throughput TCR immunosequencing, statistical association of individual TCRs with disease status, and machine learning to predict cytomegalovirus infection status. Roughly 310 gigabases of sequencing data and approximately 85 million unique TCR sequences were included in an early release covering about 700 HLA-typed donors. The T cell repertoires of several hundred subjects were profiled by immunosequencing and related to cytomegalovirus serostatus. Donor age, sex, ethnicity and CMV serostatus were compiled together with the repertoire data. Rather than drawing on any new phenotypic data, the later analysis identified candidate immune exposures from TCR beta sequences and the way those sequences occurred across donors. In an earlier analysis of a few hundred of the donors, high-throughput TCR beta sequencing was used to judge whether each TCR beta V gene segment behaved as functional or pseudogenic. The aim of the study was to test whether cataloging public T cell receptors could identify signatures of past pathogen exposure.

The paper's findings and limits, for the study overall: Because some donors lacked HLA typing at each locus, the association tests relied only on the typed subset. In a later analysis, TCR association rates were found to vary across HLA loci, with the most associated TCRs seen for DRB1 alleles and the fewest for HLA-C alleles. In a later analysis, more than 15,000 TCR beta sequences were associated with specific HLA alleles at a false discovery rate of 0.05. In both the original and validation cohorts, the classifier was reported to diagnose cytomegalovirus status with high specificity and sensitivity. In a later analysis, HLA-associated TCR beta chains were found to be more clonally expanded and to have lower generation probabilities than equally common non-associated chains. When HLA alleles, especially DR and DQ, strongly co-occurred, TCR associations were difficult to assign to individual alleles. Linkage disequilibrium might explain the correlated functional status among segregating V segments, but an unknown experimental factor could not be excluded. This cohort had only TCR beta chains sequenced, and the lack of alpha or paired-chain data limited which features could be detected. Compared with the 666-donor mean, donors in an Asian-associated ancestry cluster had fewer N-insertions in productive TCRs, according to a later genetic analysis. CMV serostatus was the only immune exposure information available for the cohort. The 87-base-pair reads could not distinguish some IMGT-functional V segments, including TRBV6-2 and TRBV6-3, so those segments were excluded. The earlier analysis of 450 to 700 of the donors excluded some 16 rarely observed V segments, including chromosome 9 orphons, because counts were too low. Several of the top co-occurrence clusters appeared to be linked to parvovirus B19, influenza, CMV and Epstein-Barr virus, according to a later analysis. Roughly uniform sequencing depth across donors was assumed in presence/absence analyses, although this assumption may not hold. According to the authors, the approach could potentially be generalized to other disease states and immunological phenotypes. A further reported finding was that TCR beta sequences accurately predicted the HLA-A and HLA-B alleles for most subjects in the first cohort. Broadly in line with IMGT annotations, most TCR beta V segments showed up in productive rearrangements about 87% or about 30% of the time in an earlier analysis of roughly 590 of the donors. In vitro tests confirmed that three of the cytomegalovirus-associated TCR beta chains recognize cytomegalovirus antigens. Across donors, most TCR sequences were observed very rarely, whereas some public TCRs were present in many individuals. In a later genetic analysis, a missense DCLRE1C variant was associated with V-gene and J-gene trimming of TCR beta chains, and the association was replicated in an independent cohort. In the study, some 160 TCR beta chains were listed as associated with cytomegalovirus. A later analysis found that most CMV-associated TCR beta chains appeared HLA-restricted, with HLA associations seemingly driven largely by CMV exposure. A group of highly shared sequence variants was considered likely to be a technical artifact of the sequencing pipeline.

For CDR1 and CDR2, the germline V gene lists ENHRY and SYGVKD. Inclusive of the bounding cysteine and phenylalanine, the CDR3 is 14 residues long. Only the CDR3 DNA stays, 42 bases, in frame from base 1. Germline trimming amounts to 0 bases on V and 4 bases on J, with 1 as the count of junction bases outside the gene matches. The cohort comprised 670 or so healthy bone marrow donors. Cohort members were all nominally healthy when sampled, although unrecorded immune exposures were likely present. The donor tested CMV seropositive, placing the donor among the roughly 270 seropositive members of the cohort. A peripheral blood sample was provided by each donor, and peripheral blood mononuclear cells were used for TCR beta sequencing. The Qiagen DNeasy Blood Extraction Kit was used to extract genomic DNA from the blood cell samples. As regards this clone: Its antigen target is currently unknown. One base away there is no much larger clone; base qualities are not given. The sample holds other DNA sequences that translate to the same CDR3.

Library preparation employed the immunoSEQ multiplex PCR assay. For the multiplex PCR, a mixture combining 60 forward primers for TCR Vbeta segments and 13 reverse primers for TCR Jbeta segments was used. A multiplex PCR assay on genomic DNA amplified the CDR3 region of rearranged TCR beta genes. On the Illumina HiSeq System, the amplified TCR beta libraries were sequenced as 87-base-pair reads. In the source study's methods: A later analysis counted approximately 74 million unique TCR beta chains across the approximately 700 repertoires, and around 12 million of these chains were shared by at least two donors. Raw reads were error-corrected and collapsed into unique sequences by a nearest-neighbor algorithm in which closely related sequences were merged to remove PCR and sequencing errors. Alignment of CDR3 sequences to IMGT reference sequences was used to assign V, D and J gene segments. Each retained sequence needed at least a six-nucleotide match to both a V gene segment and a J gene segment. Rearrangements were classified as productive when the CDR3 lacked stop codons and remained in frame with V and J, and all other rearrangements were classified as non-productive. CDR3 was defined by IMGT convention, running from the second conserved V-encoded cysteine to the conserved J-encoded phenylalanine. The earlier analysis of about 610 of the donors excluded any sequence lacking an unambiguous match to a single V gene segment. In an earlier analysis of some 590 of the donors, V segments were called functional above 56.7% productive rearrangements and were called segregating when the between-donor standard deviation exceeded 5%. A statistical classification framework was built to diagnose cytomegalovirus status from the catalog of TCR beta chain sequences. V and J gene assignment, in a later analysis, came from comparing TCR nucleotide sequences with IMGT/GENE-DB human TR gene sequences. The TCRdist pipeline was used in a later analysis to assign CDR3 sequences and most-parsimonious VDJ recombination scenarios. In a later analysis, each TCR beta chain was defined by its CDR3 amino acid sequence together with its V-gene family, and reads lacking a unique V-gene family were excluded. A later analysis removed several hundred highly shared, low-generation-probability nucleotide sequences to deal with suspected cross-contamination and a sequencing artifact. For each public chain, a later analysis derived a clonal expansion index from normalized ranks of inferred template counts within each repertoire. In a later analysis, generation probabilities were computed with a VDJ recombination model fitted to out-of-frame rearrangements, and the resulting probabilities were checked against IGoR. In a later analysis, hypergeometric tests were used to score TCR-TCR, TCR-HLA and TCR-CMV co-occurrence, with a repertoire-size bias correction applied to TCR pairs. False discovery rates were estimated in a later analysis by permuting HLA or CMV assignments 20 times. In a later analysis, co-occurring TCRs were grouped using DBSCAN, and TCRdist sequence similarity was added for clustering within HLA-allele-positive subsets. Repertoires with fewer than 30,000 or more than 120,000 public chains, plus five repertoires with anomalous nucleotide sharing, were excluded from co-occurrence clustering. Entries here come from immuneACCESS through TCRdb and include only in-frame sequences with V and J called. Some clones fail to appear in such tables; in the studies checked, an unresolved V gene covers under half of the shortfall, and the cause of the remainder is unknown. V, J and clone size are those of that table, while D and trimming were read from the DNA. This sample gives 130,000 to 150,000 clones in total; 60% to 80% of them show up just once. The ten largest clonotypes hold 6.7% of the sample.

The sequence was obtained from a woman aged 40 to 50 in good health and CMV-seropositive. Sequenced: PBMCs. The chain is made from TRBV10-3 and TRBJ1-2; TRBD1 fits 8 bases in the junction. The CDR3 region has the sequence CAISESDRGYGYTF. The DNA sequence reads TGTGCCATCAGTGAGTCCGACAGGGGCTATGGCTACACCTTC.